Sequencing of this T cell receptor (beta chain) was carried out in a study of T cells in Graves' hyperthyroidism and ophthalmopathy (dated by TCRdb to between 2019 and 2020). Regarding the research as a whole: Peripheral blood was collected at initial diagnosis, before any treatment. TCR V-J signatures able to tell the groups apart were searched for in a discovery cohort of approximately 95 patients, of whom under 45 had Graves' ophthalmopathy and around 56 had stable Graves' hyperthyroidism. Prospective prediction of ophthalmopathy was tested in an independent validation cohort consisting of 18 hyperthyroidism patients and over 15 patients who later progressed to ophthalmopathy. After blood sampling, hyperthyroidism patients were treated with methimazole at a starting dose of 30 mg daily, and ophthalmopathy patients were treated with high-dose intravenous methylprednisolone. TCR Vbeta CDR3 sequencing of fewer than 150 peripheral blood samples (roughly 41 ophthalmopathy, approximately 80 hyperthyroidism and roughly 17 progressor patients) is reported in the paper. The 95 to 100 discovery patients were divided at random into training and test sets in a 7:3 ratio. The study also compared thyroid tissue and blood T-cell repertoires from over 5 Graves' hyperthyroidism patients. What the authors observed across the whole study: During validation, the model predicted progression to ophthalmopathy a median of approximately 6 months ahead of onset, with 70.59% sensitivity and about 75% specificity. A 13 V-J signature model separated ophthalmopathy from stable hyperthyroidism, with around 91% sensitivity and 81% to 82% specificity in cross-validation and 80%/75% in testing. Sample size was not statistically predetermined, and blinding of investigators to group allocation was not performed. Most expanded thyroid clonotypes (frequency above 0.001) were also detected in blood, suggesting blood repertoires may reflect thyroid immune responses.

The cysteine opens and the phenylalanine closes a CDR3 of 15 amino acids. The retained sequence is limited to the CDR3, 45 bases, with the frame set at the first base. Based on the germline V gene, the CDR1 and CDR2 sequences are SGHRS and YFSETQ. Cut back by 3 bases and 4 bases, the V and J ends lie 14 bases apart. Stable Graves' hyperthyroidism was defined as no progression to ophthalmopathy during 18 months of follow-up. Hyperthyroidism patients were newly diagnosed, had a disease duration of under 2 months, and were aged 18 to 65 years. The study excluded patients with uncontrolled infections, other autoimmune diseases, pregnancy or lactation. Diagnoses relied on clinical symptoms, serum thyroxine and TRAb, thyroid ultrasound and orbital computed tomography. PBMCs were separated from over 9 ml of fresh peripheral blood using Ficoll-Paque density gradient centrifugation. Total RNA was extracted using Trizol reagent, and RNA quality was assessed on an Agilent 2100 Bioanalyzer.

This clonotype has more than one count but fewer than ten. There is no known antigen for this receptor. Within one base of it there is no much larger clone, and no base qualities were kept. TCR beta CDR3 regions were amplified from RNA transcripts. A first-round RT-PCR of the TCR CDR3 used the HTBI primer set with the Qiagen OneStep RT-PCR kit. A second multiplex PCR round built the libraries, followed by size selection and purification. Sequencing of the libraries was done on an Illumina HiSeq2000 using paired-end 100 bp reads. In the source study's methods: SOAPnuke was used to process the raw data, removing reads that contained adapters or uncalled bases, had a mean Phred below 15, or lacked an exact match to the constant primer or identifier. COPE v1.2.5 was used to merge high-quality paired reads, and clonotypes were defined as unique nucleotide sequences. MiTCR v1.1 was used to align the clonotypes against IMGT TRBV, TRBD and TRBJ reference segments. The analysis was restricted to V-J combinations with a frequency above 0.0001, which together covered about 99% of the repertoires. A TCS score was defined as the ratio between F50 (clonal expansion) and ExV (chaos), using BLOSUM62-based TCRdist between CDR3 peptides within each V-J. Welch's t-statistics and random forest reduced roughly 540 V-J features to 10 to 15, which were used in a naive Bayes classifier (R e1071). The similarity between thyroid and blood repertoires was quantified using the Morisita-Horn index. TCRdb redid the processing of the public reads, applying fastp at Q25 and MiXCR, and retained in-frame beta chains. Each CDR3 protein gets just one entry, which takes the most common genes and DNA from the rows behind it. The V and J calls reflect TCRdb's pipeline rather than the authors' work. Recorded for this sample are approximately 870,000 distinct CDR3 sequences; 35% to 45% of them occurred a single time. About 9% of the sample is in the top ten clones.

The sequence links TRBV5-1 to TRBJ1-5, and the D gene may be TRBD1, 5 bases matching. The receptor was derived from a man aged 18 to 29 with Graves' hyperthyroidism. Sequenced sample: blood. The CDR3 in this case is CASSYLGGENQPQHF. In nucleotide form, the sequence is TGCGCCAGCAGCTACCTCGGGGGTGAGAATCAGCCCCAGCATTTT.